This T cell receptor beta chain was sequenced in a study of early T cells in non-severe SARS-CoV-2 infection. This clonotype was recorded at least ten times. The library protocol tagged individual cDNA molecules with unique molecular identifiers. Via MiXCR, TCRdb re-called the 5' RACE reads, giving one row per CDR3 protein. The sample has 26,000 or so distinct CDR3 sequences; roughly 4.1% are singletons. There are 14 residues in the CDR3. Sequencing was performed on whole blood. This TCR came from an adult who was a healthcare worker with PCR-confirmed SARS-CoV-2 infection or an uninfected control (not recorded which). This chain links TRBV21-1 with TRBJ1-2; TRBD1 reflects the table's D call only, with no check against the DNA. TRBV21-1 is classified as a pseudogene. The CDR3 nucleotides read TGTGCCAGCAGTCCGAGGGGCGCTAACTATGGCTACACCTTC. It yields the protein CASSPRGANYGYTF.